This T cell receptor (beta chain) is from a study of T cell responses to AZD1222 COVID-19 vaccine. The CDR3 is 15 residues long. Germline lookup yields CDR1 MGHDK and CDR2 SYGVNS. Trimming stripped 4 bases from V and 0 bases from J, with 11 bases between. Libraries were prepared by immunoSEQ multiplex PCR; TCRdb keeps only in-frame clonotypes and omits some of them. The sample carries about 130,000 clones, approximately 90% recorded once. The chain joins TRBV25-1 to TRBJ2-3; D possibly corresponds to TRBD2 (6 bases). The sample in question was peripheral blood, obtained on day 0 of AZD1222 vaccination. This receptor was taken from an adult in good health. The CDR3 loop is CASSGRDLSTDTQYF. DNA of the CDR3: TGTGCCAGCAGTGGACGGGACTTGAGCACAGATACGCAGTATTTT.